Listed here are 31 T cell receptor beta chains from one sample, sequenced in a study of blood T cell repertoires in COVID-19. Using immunoSEQ multiplex PCR, the repertoire was profiled, and TCRdb retains in-frame clones only, with some absent. The table includes 250,000 or so clones, approximately 88% detected once. Specimen: PBMCs or T cells enriched from blood (not recorded which). The source of these receptors is a woman aged 40 to 49 who had been exposed to COVID-19.

The chain combines TRBV25-1 with TRBJ2-7; D is perhaps TRBD2 (6 bases). The length of the CDR3 is 12 residues. Germline V CDR1 and CDR2: MGHDK, SYGVNS. V lost 4 bases and J 4 bases, leaving 8 bases between the germline ends. The CDR3 protein is CASSAGEYEQYF. CDR3 DNA sequence: TGTGCCAGCAGTGCGGGGGAGTACGAGCAGTACTTC.

This rearrangement joins TRBV19 to TRBJ2-1; 8 positions match TRBD1. Germline V gene data show CDR1 as LNHDA and CDR2 as SQIVND (reference sequence). There are 13 residues in the CDR3. V was clipped by 2 bases and J by 9 bases; unmatched bases: 3. The CDR3 region is CASSITGGGEQFF. CDR3 sequence (DNA): TGTGCCAGTAGTATAACAGGGGGAGGTGAGCAGTTCTTC.

This sequence joins TRBV24-1 and TRBJ2-2, with 7 bases identical to TRBD1. Trimming at V came to 4 bases and at J to 1 base, leaving 5 bases not matched to a gene. The CDR3 is 16 amino acids. From germline, CDR1 is KGHDR and CDR2 SFDVKD. CDR3 sequence reads: CATSDSHRGNTGELFF. CDR3 sequence (DNA): TGTGCCACCAGTGACTCCCACAGGGGGAACACCGGGGAGCTGTTTTTT.

CDR3 protein: CASRGRSGSQHF. In DNA form, the CDR3 reads TGTGCCAGCAGGGGCAGGAGCGGGTCCCAGCATTTT. The rearrangement joins TRBV12-3 or TRBV12-4 to TRBJ1-5; no clear D gene. This CDR3 spans 12 amino acids. Trimming pared 6 bases from V and 11 bases from J, leaving 14 bases between.

J is TRBJ2-2 and V is TRBV9, with 8 bases lining up with TRBD1. The germline V gene encodes CDR1 SGDLS and CDR2 YYNGEE. The CDR3 loop spans 16 amino acids. V shed 3 bases, J shed 0 bases, and the junction held 4 bases outside the gene matches. For the CDR3, the DNA is TGTGCCAGCAGCGCGCCGGGACAGGCGAACACCGGGGAGCTGTTTTTT. This translates into CASSAPGQANTGELFF.

This clone was counted once. This sequence joins TRBV28 and TRBJ1-4; D remains unclear. Germline CDR1 MDHEN, CDR2 SYDVKM. The CDR3 contains 16 residues. V was pared by 2 bases and J by 6 bases, with 16 bases between. The CDR3 sequence: CASSLPLGGLYEKLFF. CDR3 nucleotides: TGTGCCAGCAGTTTACCTCTCGGAGGGTTATATGAAAAACTGTTTTTT.

The genes are TRBV7-9 and TRBJ1-1; 9 nucleotides match TRBD1. Germline CDR1 is SEHNR and CDR2 is FQNEAQ (reference sequence). This CDR3 region has 16 residues. Unmatched junction bases numbered 7, after V lost 4 bases and J lost 1 base. The DNA for the CDR3 is TGTGCCAGCAGCTCGTACGACAGGGGGACGAACACTGAAGCTTTCTTT. Encoded protein: CASSSYDRGTNTEAFF. Full variable domain (missing parts from reference TRBV7-9 and TRBJ1-1): DTGVSQNPRHKITKRGQNVTFRCDPISEHNRLYWYRQTLGQGPEFLTYFQNEAQLEKSRLLSDRFSAERPKGSFSTLEIQRTEQGDSAMYLCASSSYDRGTNTEAFFGQGTRLTVV.

In regard to this clone: Germline is not matched at one junction end, which may reflect a read error. This chain links TRBV5-1 with TRBJ2-3; TRBD2 agrees at 11 bases. This CDR3 has 15 residues. CDR1 is SGHRS and CDR2 is YFSETQ in the germline V gene. The CDR3 DNA follows: TGTGCCAGCAGCTGGGGACTAGCGGGCACAGATACGCAGTATTTT. Its protein product is CASSWGLAGTDTQYF.

The chain is built from TRBV28 and TRBJ2-1; 9 nucleotides agree with TRBD1. The length of the CDR3 is 15 residues. The V gene end was trimmed by 2 bases and the J gene end by 3 bases; junction bases not matched to a gene: 2. Germline loops: CDR1 MDHEN, CDR2 SYDVKM. The CDR3 DNA reads as TGTGCCAGCAGTTTAGGGACAGGGAACTACAATGAGCAGTTCTTC. It specifies CASSLGTGNYNEQFF.

The sample holds a few counts of this clone. The sample carries other DNA sequences with the same CDR3. In DNA, the CDR3 is TGTGCCAGCAGCTTAGAGGCAGGGGGCAATGAAAAACTGTTTTTT. It encodes CASSLEAGGNEKLFF. J is TRBJ1-4 and V is TRBV11-2, with TRBD1 matching over 8 bases. Trimming cost V 0 bases and J 5 bases; bases outside gene matches: 2. From germline, CDR1 is SGHAT and CDR2 FQNNGV. This CDR3 spans 15 amino acids.

In the case of this clone: Other DNA variants within this sample encode the same CDR3. The chain recombines TRBV4-3 with TRBJ2-3; 9 bases line up with TRBD2. Germline trimming cut 4 bases from V and 7 bases from J; bases unmatched to any gene: 6. CDR3 size: 14 residues. CDR1 and CDR2 (germline): LGHNA, YSLEER. CDR3 sequence reads: CASSRGRGGNTQYF. The CDR3 nucleotides read TGCGCCAGCAGCCGGGGGCGGGGGGGGAATACGCAGTATTTT.

This sequence joins TRBV28 and TRBJ2-3; TRBD1 is a possible D gene (6 bases). Germline values: CDR1 MDHEN, CDR2 SYDVKM. The CDR3 has 12 amino acids. The V gene lost 6 bases and the J gene lost 9 bases, with 13 bases spanning the gap. The DNA for the CDR3 is TGTGCCAGCAGGGAGAATCAGGGGACGCAGTATTTT. Its translation is CASRENQGTQYF.

The chain combines TRBV3-1 (or the pseudogene TRBV3-2) with TRBJ2-5; TRBD2 might be the D (5 bases). Germline V lookup: CDR1 LGHDT, CDR2 YNNKEL (reference sequence). This CDR3 contains 16 residues. Trimming pared 0 bases from V and 5 bases from J, leaving 16 bases between. CDR3 DNA sequence: TGTGCCAGCAGCCAAGATCAAGCCCGTAGGGAGGAGACCCAGTACTTC. It translates to CASSQDQARREETQYF.

DNA for the CDR3: TGCAGCGTTGTTAAGGAGGACAGGGCAACAGATACGCAGTATTTT. Amino acids: CSVVKEDRATDTQYF. The chain has TRBV29-1 and TRBJ2-3; TRBD1 matches 8 bases. The CDR3 extends over 15 amino acids. Germline CDR1 reads SQVTM; CDR2 reads ANQGSEA. The trim removed 4 bases at V and 3 bases at J, leaving 9 bases unmatched.

The chain uses TRBV7-9 and TRBJ2-1, with a weak D call TRBD2 (6 bases). Germline V lookup: CDR1 SEHNR, CDR2 FQNEAQ (reference sequence). Trimming removed 1 base from V and 5 bases from J, with 18 bases in between. The CDR3 is 17 amino acids. The CDR3 bases are TGTGCCAGCAGCTTAGAAGTTGGCGGGGTAGCCCACAATGAGCAGTTCTTC. Translation gives CASSLEVGGVAHNEQFF. The complete variable domain, with remaining parts taken from reference TRBV7-9 and TRBJ2-1, reads DTGVSQNPRHKITKRGQNVTFRCDPISEHNRLYWYRQTLGQGPEFLTYFQNEAQLEKSRLLSDRFSAERPKGSFSTLEIQRTEQGDSAMYLCASSLEVGGVAHNEQFFGPGTRLTVL.

The CDR3 sequence: CAWRSGGFAGNTIYF. CDR3 DNA: TGTGCCTGGAGGTCTGGAGGGTTCGCTGGAAACACCATATATTTT. The chain has TRBV30 and TRBJ1-3, with no clear D. CDR1 is GTSNPN, CDR2 SVGIG, per germline (reference sequence). The CDR3 runs 15 residues. The V and J ends lost 3 bases and 2 bases respectively, with 14 bases between them.

The chain has TRBV2 and TRBJ2-5; D might be TRBD2 (5 bases). V lost 2 bases to trimming and J lost 2 bases, with 6 bases between them. The germline V gene encodes CDR1 SNHLY and CDR2 FYNNEI. The CDR3 length is 13 residues. DNA of the CDR3: TGTGCCAGCAGTGAAAGGAGGCAAGAGACCCAGTACTTC. As protein: CASSERRQETQYF.

This rearrangement joins TRBV18 to TRBJ1-4, with TRBD1 matching 7 bases. Losses at the gene ends were 2 bases for V and 0 bases for J; bases not matched to a gene: 3. The CDR3 runs 16 residues. CDR1 and CDR2 (germline): KGHSH, LQKENI. The chain's CDR3 is CASSPGQETTNEKLFF. Here the CDR3 DNA reads TGTGCCAGCTCACCAGGACAGGAAACAACTAATGAAAAACTGTTTTTT.

The chain links TRBV6-4 to TRBJ1-5; D uncertain. Germline V gene sequence: CDR1 MRHNA, CDR2 SNTAGT. The CDR3 totals 16 residues. V shed 5 bases and J shed 6 bases, with 20 bases lying between them. The DNA of the CDR3 is TGTGCCAGCAGTAGACTCGGGAACTCAGGTTTTCAGCCCCAGCATTTT. It yields the protein CASSRLGNSGFQPQHF.

The chain links TRBV4-2 to TRBJ2-1; 13 bases are a match to TRBD2. V lost 0 bases, J lost 8 bases, and 7 bases stayed unmatched. CDR1 and CDR2 (germline): LGHNA, YNFKEQ. The CDR3 spans 17 residues. DNA for the CDR3: TGTGCCAGCAGCCAAGAGGAAGGGACTAGCGGGATCTATGAGCAGTTCTTC. It specifies CASSQEEGTSGIYEQFF.

The chain employs TRBV5-1 and TRBJ2-7, with a possible D match to TRBD1 (6 bases). The CDR3 is 12 residues long. Per the germline V gene, CDR1 is SGHRS and CDR2 is YFSETQ. With 4 bases removed from V and 5 bases from J, the gap between germline ends came to 10 bases. The CDR3 region is CASSPQGNEQYF. The CDR3 nucleotides are TGCGCCAGCAGCCCACAGGGAAACGAGCAGTACTTC.

The chain's CDR3 is CASSDSVGATSTGELFF. For the CDR3, the DNA is TGTGCCAGCAGTGACTCCGTGGGGGCCACGAGCACCGGGGAGCTGTTTTTT. This rearrangement joins TRBV2 to TRBJ2-2; D is perhaps TRBD1 (6 bases). The CDR3 sequence is 17 residues long. Germline CDR1 and CDR2: SNHLY and FYNNEI. The V and J ends lost 3 bases and 4 bases respectively, with 18 bases between them.

The genes are TRBV3-1 (or the pseudogene TRBV3-2) and TRBJ2-5; tentative D call: TRBD2 (6 bases). V was pared by 3 bases and J by 4 bases, with 12 bases between. The CDR3 extends over 14 amino acids. CDR1 is LGHDT and CDR2 is YNNKEL in the germline V gene (reference sequence). Here the CDR3 reads CASSQLTSTETQYF. CDR3 DNA: TGTGCCAGCAGCCAGCTAACTAGCACAGAGACCCAGTACTTC.

This clone was seen once. The CDR3 loop is CASSLGRGASSYEKLFF. CDR3 bases: TGTGCCAGCAGCTTAGGCAGGGGAGCGTCGAGTTATGAAAAACTGTTTTTT. The chain is built from TRBV7-9 and TRBJ1-4; a possible D gene is TRBD1 (6 bases). V dropped 1 base and J dropped 6 bases, with 18 bases sitting between them. This CDR3 region has 17 residues. Germline V gene data show CDR1 as SEHNR and CDR2 as FQNEAQ (reference sequence).

This clone showed up just once. V is TRBV5-8 and J is TRBJ2-1, with 7 bases identical to TRBD2. J was trimmed by 2 bases and V by 7 bases; bases with no gene match: 6. The CDR3 consists of 14 residues. Germline CDR1 and CDR2: SGHTS and YDEGEE. The CDR3 is CASDGGVAYNEQFF. The DNA for the CDR3 is TGTGCCAGCGATGGGGGGGTCGCCTACAATGAGCAGTTCTTC.

The chain uses TRBV20-1 and TRBJ2-7; 8 nucleotides line up with TRBD2. This CDR3 contains 14 residues. Germline V gene sequence: CDR1 DFQATT, CDR2 SNEGSKA (reference sequence). J was trimmed by 3 bases and V by 3 bases; bases with no gene match: 7. For the CDR3, the DNA is TGCAGTGCTAGTGGGGCGGGGGGCCTCTACGAGCAGTACTTC. It translates to CSASGAGGLYEQYF.

As concerns this clone: Within the sample, other DNA sequences also encode this same CDR3. V usage is TRBV9 and J usage is TRBJ1-1; no clear D. The CDR3 loop spans 13 amino acids. Trimming shortened V by 0 bases and J by 2 bases, and 5 bases separated the two germline ends. CDR1 SGDLS and CDR2 YYNGEE come from the germline V gene. The DNA of the CDR3 is TGTGCCAGCAGCGTAGACTTAAACACTGAAGCTTTCTTT. Its protein is CASSVDLNTEAFF.

This clone was seen a handful of times. This chain links TRBV11-3 with TRBJ1-1; TRBD1 matches at 8 bases. Losses at the gene ends were 5 bases for V and 3 bases for J; bases not matched to a gene: 8. Germline lookup yields CDR1 SGHNT and CDR2 YENEEA. The CDR3 is 15 residues long. The chain's CDR3 is CASSPGQGGDTEAFF. The CDR3 region has the DNA TGTGCCAGCAGCCCCGGACAGGGTGGGGACACTGAAGCTTTCTTT.

The J gene is TRBJ2-1, the V gene TRBV7-5; the table gives TRBD2 as D, unverified against the DNA. TRBV7-5 is noted as a pseudogene. The CDR3 is 17 amino acids. Here the CDR3 DNA reads TGTGTCAGAAGCTTAGCCCCCCTAGCGGGGGGGCTTAATGAGCAGTTCTTC. This codes for CVRSLAPLAGGLNEQFF.

This chain uses TRBV5-5 with TRBJ2-1; 7 bases are a match to TRBD1. The germline V gene has CDR1 SGHKS and CDR2 YYEKEE (reference sequence). V dropped 3 bases and J dropped 8; count of bases not matched to a gene: 5. The CDR3 consists of 13 residues. The CDR3 is CASSSGTVDEQFF. Written as DNA, the CDR3 is TGTGCCAGCAGCTCAGGGACAGTGGATGAGCAGTTCTTC.

This clone has a single count. The chain is built from TRBV7-2 and TRBJ2-4; maybe TRBD1 (6 bases). V was pared by 3 bases and J by 0 bases, with 12 bases between. There are 16 residues in the CDR3. Per germline, CDR1 SGHTA and CDR2 FQGNSA. The CDR3, as DNA: TGTGCCAGCAGCTTCCAGACAGGTCTAGCCAAAAACATTCAGTACTTC. This translates into CASSFQTGLAKNIQYF.